This TCR beta chain derives from a study of shared T cell receptors in the human thymus. This table comes from immunoSEQ multiplex PCR, and its TCRdb copy is limited to in-frame clones, with some not included. This repertoire shows more than 300,000 clones, approximately 95% found once; its top ten account for about 0.02%. This clone was seen a single time. This CDR3 is built from 15 residues. V gave up 3 bases and J gave up 6 bases, with 15 bases separating them. Germline CDR1 MDHEN, CDR2 SYDVKM. This clonotype was sampled from a human donor. J is TRBJ1-5 and V is TRBV28, with TRBD1 as a possible D gene (5 bases). Input material: thymocytes. The DNA for the CDR3 is TGTGCCAGCAGTTTGTCCCACCGGGGGGGTCAGCCCCAGCATTTT. Protein sequence: CASSLSHRGGQPQHF.